One sample yielded the 31 T cell receptor beta chains listed below, sequenced in a study of shared clonotypes between healthy human individuals (dated by TCRdb to 2018 to 2020). Library method: the immunoSEQ multiplex PCR assay. TCRdb's version of the immuneACCESS table is confined to in-frame rearrangements and falls short of the full clone set. An unresolved V gene accounts for under half of the shortfall where checked; the remainder is of unknown origin. The sample table shows 190,000 or so clones, and 66% are seen once. Of the sample, about 9.4% is held by the ten largest clones. The sample was memory CD4+ T cells sorted from blood. In light of the paper, this sample's cell subset or site label describes: CD45RA-negative fraction. The source is a man aged 30 to 45 in good health.

The sample holds many counts of this clone. The chain uses TRBV28 and TRBJ2-1; 8 bases are a match to TRBD2. CDR1 and CDR2 from the germline V gene are MDHEN and SYDVKM. CDR3 length: 19 residues. V dropped 7 bases and J dropped 6; count of bases not matched to a gene: 23. The CDR3 loop is CASILSKGSASSGSNEQFF. The CDR3 bases are TGTGCCAGCATCCTCTCCAAGGGGTCCGCCTCCAGCGGGAGCAATGAGCAGTTCTTC.

V gene TRBV7-8 combines with J gene TRBJ1-4; TRBD1 matches at 8 bases. J gave up 6 bases and V 5 bases, and 17 bases lay outside the gene matches. The CDR3 consists of 18 residues. Germline values: CDR1 SGHVS, CDR2 FQNEAQ. The CDR3 DNA is TGTGCCAGCAGCCCTACCCCCCCTGGACAGGGCAAAGATGAAAAACTGTTTTTT. Its protein product is CASSPTPPGQGKDEKLFF.

The chain recombines TRBV14 with TRBJ1-1; D not resolved. CDR3 length: 14 amino acids. CDR1 SGHDN and CDR2 FVKESK come from the germline V gene. Trimming removed 0 bases at V and 5 bases at J, with 10 bases between. CDR3 sequence: CASSQEFLGTEAFF. CDR3 nucleotides: TGTGCCAGCAGCCAAGAGTTTTTGGGGACTGAAGCTTTCTTT.

The V call is TRBV30, the J call TRBJ1-1; 8 bases map to TRBD1. The V segment lost 5 bases and the J segment 0 bases; nucleotides outside the gene matches: 2. Germline V gene data show CDR1 as GTSNPN and CDR2 as SVGIG (reference sequence). The CDR3 contains 13 residues. CDR3 DNA: TGTGCCTGGGACAGGGGACTGAACACTGAAGCTTTCTTT. Its protein is CAWDRGLNTEAFF.

This chain connects TRBV5-5 to TRBJ1-5; D uncertain. Deletions cut 1 base from V and 2 bases from J, with 7 bases between. CDR1 SGHKS and CDR2 YYEKEE come from the germline V gene (reference sequence). The CDR3 extends over 14 amino acids. The CDR3 here is CASSLPGGNQPQHF. In DNA form, the CDR3 reads TGTGCCAGCAGCTTGCCTGGGGGCAATCAGCCCCAGCATTTT.

The chain combines TRBV30 with TRBJ2-5, with 15 bases fitting TRBD2. The CDR3 sequence is 16 residues long. Germline loops: CDR1 GTSNPN, CDR2 SVGIG (reference sequence). J lost 3 bases, V lost 2 bases, and 4 bases had no gene match. Written as DNA, the CDR3 is TGTGCCTGGAGTCGGACTAGCGGGAGGGTAAAAGAGACCCAGTACTTC. It is translated as CAWSRTSGRVKETQYF. The full variable domain, rest sourced from reference TRBV30 and TRBJ2-5, is SQTIHQWPATLVQPVGSPLSLECTVEGTSNPNLYWYRQAAGRGLQLLFYSVGIGQISSEVPQNLSASRPQDRQFILSSKKLLLSDSGFYLCAWSRTSGRVKETQYFGPGTRLLVL.

The rearrangement uses TRBV7-9 and TRBJ2-5, with a possible D match to TRBD2 (5 bases). This CDR3 contains 16 residues. The ends were cut back, 5 bases at V and 6 bases at J, with 22 bases in the middle. Germline V gives CDR1 SEHNR, CDR2 FQNEAQ (reference sequence). CDR3 sequence reads: CASSPLGGRFGKTQYF. DNA for the CDR3: TGTGCCAGCAGCCCGTTGGGTGGGAGATTCGGGAAGACCCAGTACTTC.

V usage is TRBV5-1 and J usage is TRBJ2-1, with 12 bases fitting TRBD2. The CDR3 runs 16 residues. In germline, CDR1 is SGHRS, CDR2 YFSETQ. V lost 5 bases and J lost 7; bases outside the gene matches: 10. The CDR3 region is CASRKTSGSPPNEQFF. Written as DNA, the CDR3 is TGCGCCAGCAGAAAGACTAGCGGGAGCCCTCCTAATGAGCAGTTCTTC.

This clone was detected a few times. The chain joins TRBV7-2 to TRBJ2-5; 8 bases agree with TRBD1. This CDR3 has 15 residues. Germline-derived CDR1 and CDR2 are SGHTA and FQGNSA. V shed 4 bases, J shed 3 bases, and the junction held 7 bases outside the gene matches. CDR3 amino acids: CASSSTGTGEETQYF. CDR3 DNA: TGTGCCAGCAGCTCGACCGGGACAGGTGAAGAGACCCAGTACTTC.

The V gene is TRBV29-1, the J gene TRBJ2-6; weak D call: TRBD2 (6 bases). Looked up from germline, CDR1 is SQVTM and CDR2 is ANQGSEA. V lost 6 bases and J 2 bases, leaving 11 bases between the germline ends. CDR3 length equals 14 residues. Written as DNA, the CDR3 is TGCAGCGTCCGACTAGTCGCTGGGGCCAACGTCCTGACTTTC. Translated, it gives CSVRLVAGANVLTF.

The chain couples TRBV7-6 to TRBJ2-7, with D perhaps matching TRBD2 (6 bases). Germline assignment: CDR1 SGHVS and CDR2 FNYEAQ. This CDR3 is built from 15 residues. Trimming removed 1 base from V and 5 bases from J, with 15 bases in between. The CDR3 nucleotides read TGTGCCAGCAGCTTAGTAGGCGGCCTAGCGAACGAGCAGTACTTC. This codes for CASSLVGGLANEQYF.

This clone showed up just once. The chain recombines TRBV5-6 with TRBJ2-1; 15 bases map to TRBD2. The CDR3 is made up of 17 amino acids. The junction had 4 bases not matched to a gene; V was cut back by 4 bases and J by 2 bases. Germline CDR1 SGHDT, CDR2 YYEEEE. CDR3 amino acids: CASSKGLAGGTYNEQFF. Written as DNA, the CDR3 is TGTGCCAGCAGCAAGGGACTAGCGGGAGGTACCTACAATGAGCAGTTCTTC.

In this sample, this clone turned up a few times. This chain links TRBV5-5 with TRBJ2-1; perhaps TRBD1 as D (6 bases). CDR3 length equals 14 residues. Germline V gene lookup returns CDR1 SGHKS and CDR2 YYEKEE (reference sequence). Trimming took 2 bases from V and 4 from J, leaving 10 bases between them. The CDR3 region has the DNA TGTGCCAGCAGCTTAGGACAGCTGTACAATGAGCAGTTCTTC. Translating it yields CASSLGQLYNEQFF.

The rearrangement uses TRBV2 and TRBJ2-7; D is unclear. Germline V gene sequence: CDR1 SNHLY, CDR2 FYNNEI. V lost 7 bases, J lost 6 bases, and 10 bases lay in between. The CDR3 extends over 11 amino acids. The CDR3 region is CASIGYGEQYF. The CDR3 coding sequence is TGTGCCAGCATAGGGTACGGCGAGCAGTACTTC.

This clone occurred a few times. This rearrangement joins TRBV29-1 to TRBJ2-7; TRBD1 might be the D (6 bases). The germline V and J ends were trimmed by 7 bases and 5 bases, with 27 bases remaining between them. Germline V gene sequence: CDR1 SQVTM, CDR2 ANQGSEA. CDR3 size: 16 residues. In DNA form, the CDR3 reads TGCAGCGCCGCTGGGGAAGAACAGGGTAGCCAAGACGAGCAGTACTTC. Its translation: CSAAGEEQGSQDEQYF.

The J gene is TRBJ2-5, the V gene TRBV19; 10 positions agree with TRBD2. Germline V lookup: CDR1 LNHDA, CDR2 SQIVND (reference sequence). Unmatched junction bases numbered 8, after V lost 4 bases and J lost 3 bases. The CDR3 loop spans 16 amino acids. The CDR3 is CASSRAGLATKETQYF. In DNA, the CDR3 is TGTGCCAGTAGTAGGGCGGGACTAGCGACAAAAGAGACCCAGTACTTC.

The V gene is TRBV6-6, the J gene TRBJ1-3; 7 bases match TRBD1. Germline-derived CDR1 and CDR2 are MNHNY and SVGAGI (reference sequence). The length of the CDR3 is 16 residues. V lost 3 bases and J lost 2; bases outside the gene matches: 7. CDR3 residues: CASSYQGGGPGNTIYF. The CDR3 nucleotides read TGTGCCAGCAGTTATCAAGGAGGGGGCCCTGGAAACACCATATATTTT.

In its sample, this clone was seen a few times. The chain is built from TRBV7-2 and TRBJ2-1; maybe TRBD1 (8 bases). This CDR3 is 16 amino acids long. V lost 5 bases, J lost 3 bases, and 17 bases lay in between. CDR1 SGHTA and CDR2 FQGNSA come from the germline V gene. The CDR3 DNA reads TGTGCCAGCAGCGGGAGGGACAGGTTGGGCTACAATGAGCAGTTCTTC. Translated: CASSGRDRLGYNEQFF.

The chain is built from TRBV5-1 and TRBJ2-3, with 12 bases matching TRBD2. CDR3 length: 16 amino acids. The V and J ends lost 2 bases and 3 bases, in that order; junction bases with no gene match: 4. CDR1 and CDR2 (germline): SGHRS, YFSETQ. The chain's CDR3 is CASSLSSGRGTDTQYF. DNA of the CDR3: TGCGCCAGCAGCTTATCTAGCGGGAGGGGGACAGATACGCAGTATTTT.

This chain uses TRBV19 with TRBJ1-5, with D perhaps TRBD1 (5 bases). Germline assignment: CDR1 LNHDA and CDR2 SQIVND (reference sequence). Trimming shortened V by 8 bases and J by 6 bases, and 14 bases separated the two germline ends. The CDR3 runs to 13 residues. The CDR3 region is CASHGRARQPQHF. For the CDR3, the DNA is TGTGCCAGTCATGGCAGGGCACGTCAGCCCCAGCATTTT.

This clone has a handful of counts. The rearrangement uses TRBV10-3 and TRBJ2-1, with 7 bases matching TRBD2. Germline CDR1 and CDR2: ENHRY and SYGVKD. This CDR3 is built from 15 residues. J lost 3 bases, V lost 6 bases, and 8 bases had no gene match. CDR3 region: CAISPKGGSYNEQFF. The CDR3 DNA sequence: TGTGCCATCAGCCCGAAAGGCGGGAGCTACAATGAGCAGTTCTTC.

The chain is built from TRBV28 and TRBJ2-2; 11 positions match TRBD2. After removal of 3 bases from V and 6 bases from J, the junction contained 6 bases not matched to a gene. The CDR3 is 16 amino acids. Per the germline V gene, CDR1 is MDHEN and CDR2 is SYDVKM. The CDR3 DNA reads TGTGCCAGCAGTTTTGGACTAGCGGGTAGGGCCGGGGAGCTGTTTTTT. Amino acid sequence: CASSFGLAGRAGELFF.

The chain combines TRBV5-1 with TRBJ2-7; the match to TRBD1 covers 7 bases. The CDR3 spans 15 residues. Germline assignment: CDR1 SGHRS and CDR2 YFSETQ. The junction had 9 bases not matched to a gene; V was cut back by 4 bases and J by 2 bases. The CDR3 nucleotides read TGCGCCAGCAGCCCAGGGTCCACAGGGGCCTACGAGCAGTACTTC. Residues: CASSPGSTGAYEQYF.

In DNA, the CDR3 is TGTGCCAGCAGGACTAGCGGAAGCACAGATACGCAGTATTTT. Protein sequence: CASRTSGSTDTQYF. The chain carries TRBV28 and TRBJ2-3; 9 bases align to TRBD2. The ends lost 6 bases at V and 0 bases at J; junction bases unmatched: 1. This CDR3 is 14 amino acids long. Per germline, CDR1 MDHEN and CDR2 SYDVKM.

In its sample, this clone was seen many times. The V call is TRBV4-1, the J call TRBJ1-1; TRBD1 is a possible D gene (6 bases). Deletions cut 5 bases from V and 3 bases from J, with 16 bases between. There are 15 residues in the CDR3. Looked up from germline, CDR1 is MGHRA and CDR2 is YSYEKL. CDR3 sequence reads: CASSEAGGWDTEAFF. CDR3 bases: TGCGCCAGCAGCGAGGCCGGGGGCTGGGACACTGAAGCTTTCTTT.

This clone was recorded only once. The chain couples TRBV18 to TRBJ2-7; TRBD2 aligns across 10 bases. The CDR3 consists of 18 residues. V trimming: 5 bases; J trimming: 5 bases; junction bases outside the gene matches: 18. Germline assignment: CDR1 KGHSH and CDR2 LQKENI. The chain's CDR3 is CASSKAYLAGDSRNEQYF. The CDR3 DNA follows: TGTGCCAGCTCAAAAGCTTACCTAGCGGGAGACAGCAGGAACGAGCAGTACTTC.

V is TRBV20-1 and J is TRBJ1-2; D ambiguous. Trimming removed 1 base at V and 8 bases at J, with 8 bases between. CDR1 DFQATT and CDR2 SNEGSKA come from the germline V gene (reference sequence). The CDR3 loop spans 11 amino acids. CDR3 region: CSARVVRGYTF. CDR3 DNA sequence: TGCAGTGCTAGAGTCGTCCGAGGCTACACCTTC.

This chain links TRBV30 with TRBJ1-1; D might be TRBD1 (5 bases). The CDR3 consists of 15 residues. CDR1 and CDR2 from the germline V gene are GTSNPN and SVGIG (reference sequence). V dropped 1 base and J dropped 4 bases, with 16 bases sitting between them. The CDR3 sequence is CAWSESLAGITEAFF. Here the CDR3 DNA reads TGTGCCTGGAGTGAGTCTCTGGCAGGGATCACTGAAGCTTTCTTT.

The table lists this clone with a few counts. The chain carries TRBV6-6 and TRBJ2-1; D may be TRBD2 (6 bases). V gave up 6 bases and J gave up 5 bases, with 17 bases separating them. The CDR3 is 15 residues long. Germline V CDR1 and CDR2: MNHNY, SVGAGI (reference sequence). CDR3 residues: CASSPLGGSNNEQFF. The CDR3 DNA is TGTGCCAGCAGCCCCCTCGGGGGATCAAACAATGAGCAGTTCTTC.

CDR3 in amino acids: CASSLPMRQNYSYEQYF. The CDR3 region has the DNA TGTGCCAGCAGCCTCCCTATGCGGCAGAACTACTCCTACGAGCAGTACTTC. V usage is TRBV5-6 and J usage is TRBJ2-7, with D unclear. Germline loops: CDR1 SGHDT, CDR2 YYEEEE. The CDR3 covers 17 residues. V was clipped by 4 bases and J by 0 bases, with 20 bases between them.

This clone was found a few times. The chain couples TRBV18 to TRBJ2-5; no firm D call. The V and J ends lost 5 bases and 6 bases respectively, with 16 bases between them. Germline values: CDR1 KGHSH, CDR2 LQKENI. This CDR3 has 14 residues. The CDR3 nucleotides are TGTGCCAGCTCAGAAGATCGACAAGCGCAGACCCAGTACTTC. Its protein is CASSEDRQAQTQYF.